These 8 T cell receptor beta chains were all obtained from the same sample, sequenced in a study of blood T cell repertoires in COVID-19. Profiling relied on immunoSEQ multiplex PCR, and the TCRdb table lists in-frame clones only, not all of them. The sample comprises 200,000 to 250,000 clones, nearly 85% of which are singletons, and roughly 1.3% rests with the top ten. The sample taken for sequencing was peripheral blood. These receptors were obtained from a woman in her 30s with COVID-19, enrolled during active disease.

This rearrangement joins TRBV29-1 to TRBJ2-3; D not certain. This CDR3 region has 12 residues. V was pared by 7 bases and J by 3 bases, with 11 bases between. Germline V gene sequence: CDR1 SQVTM, CDR2 ANQGSEA. CDR3 nucleotides: TGCAGCGCCGATGGAGTGACAGATACGCAGTATTTT. Translating gives CSADGVTDTQYF.

CDR3 loop: CASRKGQGDETQYF. In DNA, the CDR3 is TGTGCCAGCAGGAAGGGACAGGGGGATGAGACCCAGTACTTC. The J gene is TRBJ2-5, the V gene TRBV7-2; 11 bases line up with TRBD1. This CDR3 contains 14 residues. CDR1 SGHTA and CDR2 FQGNSA come from the germline V gene. V was clipped by 6 bases and J by 5 bases; unmatched bases: 5.

The chain has TRBV25-1 and TRBJ2-2; TRBD1 agrees at 12 bases. This CDR3 has 18 amino acids. Per the germline V gene, CDR1 is MGHDK and CDR2 is SYGVNS. V lost 1 base and J lost 7; bases outside the gene matches: 10. As DNA, the CDR3 is TGTGCCAGCAGTGAATTAGCCCGGGACAGGGGGCTTGGCGGGGAGCTGTTTTTT. Amino acids: CASSELARDRGLGGELFF.

The V gene is TRBV6-1, the J gene TRBJ2-5; possible D gene TRBD2, 8 bases. Germline V gene data show CDR1 as MNHNS and CDR2 as SASEGT. Trimming shortened V by 2 bases and J by 5 bases, and 15 bases separated the two germline ends. The CDR3 totals 15 residues. The CDR3 spells CASSEREGAWETQYF. As DNA, the CDR3 is TGTGCCAGCAGTGAACGGGAGGGGGCCTGGGAGACCCAGTACTTC.

The rearrangement links TRBV25-1 to TRBJ2-1, with 7 bases fitting TRBD2. Germline CDR1 is MGHDK and CDR2 is SYGVNS. The CDR3 contains 15 residues. The V gene end was trimmed by 3 bases and the J gene end by 5 bases; junction bases not matched to a gene: 7. The DNA for the CDR3 is TGTGCCAGCAGTGATTGGACTAGAAAAAACAATGAGCAGTTCTTC. Its translation is CASSDWTRKNNEQFF. Based on the CDR3 plus reference TRBV25-1 and TRBJ2-1, the full variable domain is EADIYQTPRYLVIGTGKKITLECSQTMGHDKMYWYQQDPGMELHLIHYSYGVNSTEKGDLSSESTVSRIRTEHFPLTLESARPSHTSQYLCASSDWTRKNNEQFFGPGTRLTVL.

The V gene is TRBV9, the J gene TRBJ2-2; D is undetermined. The CDR3 is 15 residues long. Germline-derived CDR1 and CDR2 are SGDLS and YYNGEE. Deletions cut 0 bases from V and 9 bases from J, with 15 bases between. The CDR3 region is CASSVAPGTNRELFF. DNA of the CDR3: TGTGCCAGCAGCGTAGCGCCAGGCACCAATCGGGAGCTGTTTTTT.

This chain uses TRBV14 with TRBJ2-2; 8 positions match TRBD1. There are 13 residues in the CDR3. Germline V gene data show CDR1 as SGHDN and CDR2 as FVKESK. With 10 bases clipped from V and 3 bases from J, the junction kept 4 bases outside the gene matches. CDR3 nucleotide sequence: TGTGCCACCGCAGGGGGCTACACCGGGGAGCTGTTTTTT. As protein: CATAGGYTGELFF. The entire variable domain, with the rest obtained from reference TRBV14 and TRBJ2-2, is as follows: EAGVTQFPSHSVIEKGQTVTLRCDPISGHDNLYWYRRVMGKEIKFLLHFVKESKQDESGMPNNRFLAERTGGTYSTLKVQPAELEDSGVYFCATAGGYTGELFFGEGSRLTVL.

This sequence joins TRBV19 and TRBJ2-1; D uncertain. Germline V gene data show CDR1 as LNHDA and CDR2 as SQIVND (reference sequence). The CDR3 extends over 15 amino acids. The V and J ends lost 5 bases and 8 bases respectively, with 19 bases between them. CDR3 nucleotide sequence: TGTGCCAGTAGTCCCGCCCCCCCTTCCCGGGATGAGCAGTTCTTC. The encoded protein is CASSPAPPSRDEQFF. Full variable domain (missing parts from reference TRBV19 and TRBJ2-1): DGGITQSPKYLFRKEGQNVTLSCEQNLNHDAMYWYRQDPGQGLRLIYYSQIVNDFQKGDIAEGYSVSREKKESFPLTVTSAQKNPTAFYLCASSPAPPSRDEQFFGPGTRLTVL.